This TCR beta chain stems from a study of blood T cell repertoires in COVID-19. Background on the study: From the United States, Italy and Spain came samples of acute and convalescent COVID-19.

This CDR3 is 13 amino acids long. Germline V gives CDR1 SGHVS, CDR2 FQNEAQ. Source study methods: Amplification with reference gene primers provided the estimates of nucleated cell counts. Only in-frame clones appear in the TCRdb table, and some are missing; sequencing was by immunoSEQ multiplex PCR. D and trimming were read from the DNA, whereas the V and J calls and clone size are those reported in that table. The sample carries 150,000 to 200,000 clones, about 72% recorded once. Participants had their cohort set by participant-reported clinical history. There are a few counts of this clone. At one end, the junction sequence differs from germline, possibly due to a read error.

Sequenced sample: PBMCs or T cells enriched from blood (not recorded which). This sequence originates from a woman aged 45-65 years who had recovered from COVID-19. The chain has TRBV7-8 and TRBJ2-1, with 10 positions matching TRBD2. The CDR3 spells CASNLAGGHEQFF. CDR3 DNA sequence: TGTGCCAGCAACTTAGCGGGAGGCCATGAGCAGTTCTTC.